This TCR beta chain was profiled in a study of blood T cells in healthy people across ages. Study-level results: Per-million-T-cell TCR beta diversity fell roughly linearly with age.

The CDR3 extends over 15 amino acids. Trimming removed 1 base at V and 7 bases at J, with 14 bases between. Germline V gene lookup returns CDR1 MNHEY and CDR2 SMNVEV (reference sequence). Each donor gave roughly 9.1 milliliters of peripheral blood. About this clonotype itself: Its specificity is unknown.

A second PCR, run for roughly 7 to 11 cycles, used a sample-barcoded 5' primer plus a J-beta primer mix. TCRdb fed the 5' RACE reads into MiXCR, producing one record per CDR3 protein. The sample records 800,000 or so distinct CDR3 sequences, around 25% being singletons. These data also formed part of another study, on T cells of mothers and their children. That work contributes: The study recruited a few healthy Caucasian mothers and their six children as donors.

The chain joins TRBV27 to TRBJ1-5; tentatively, D is TRBD1 (6 bases). The clonotype was recovered from a boy aged 10-17 years in good health. Sequenced material: blood. The CDR3 coding sequence is TGTGCCAGCAGTTTATTTACAGGGCAGGGACAGCCCCAGCATTTT. As protein: CASSLFTGQGQPQHF.